This is a list of T cell receptor beta chains from one sample in a study of CD4 T cells in relation to SARS-CoV-2 and coronaviruses. Some clones are missing from TCRdb's copy, which holds only in-frame ones; the method was immunoSEQ multiplex PCR. The sample lists some 30,000 clones; 76% were seen once. Their recognized antigens are unknown. The specimen sequenced was CD4+ T cells from PBMCs, cultured in vitro. These receptor sequences come from a human donor in good health. Both conserved end residues are part of each CDR3. The order of the fields is V gene, J gene, clone size, D gene, CDR3 DNA, CDR3 protein. D genes are given only for firm matches. Not every row has a clone size; where given, it reads once, few, many or a size class.

>TRBV5-1|TRBJ2-5|-|TRBD2
TGCGCCAGCAGCTTGGGTCTGCAGGGACTACAAGAGACCCAGTACTTC
CASSLGLQGLQETQYF
>TRBV12-3/TRBV12-4|TRBJ1-6|-|-
TGTGCCAGCAGTCCGGGGGGTTCACCCCTCCACTTT
CASSPGGSPLHF
>TRBV7-2|TRBJ2-7|-|-
TGTGCCAGCAGCCCCCAGGGTAGTCCTGTCTACGAGCAGTACTTC
CASSPQGSPVYEQYF
>TRBV4-3|TRBJ2-7|-|TRBD2
TGCGCCAGCAGCCAAGGGGTAGCGGGCTACTACGAGCAGTACTTC
CASSQGVAGYYEQYF
>TRBV6-5|TRBJ1-1|-|-
TGTGCCAGCAGAACACCAGGCGACACTGAAGCTTTCTTT
CASRTPGDTEAFF
>TRBV4-1|TRBJ2-7|few|TRBD2
TGCGCCAGCAGCCAAGAAGTCCCCGTCGGGGGGGTGGGTGAGCAGTACTTC
CASSQEVPVGGVGEQYF
>TRBV5-1|TRBJ2-4|-|-
TGCGCCAGCAGCTTGGTTGCGGGAAGGGGGAAAAACATTCAGTACTTC
CASSLVAGRGKNIQYF
>TRBV7-8|TRBJ1-5|-|-
TGTGCCAGCAGCTTAGTTAGCAATCAGCCCCAGCATTTT
CASSLVSNQPQHF
>TRBV5-6|TRBJ2-3|-|TRBD2
TGTGCCAGCAGCCCGGGACTAGCGGGAGGTAACACAGATACGCAGTATTTT
CASSPGLAGGNTDTQYF
>TRBV28|TRBJ1-2|-|-
TGTGCCAGCAGTTTAGAGCCTCTGACAGGAATCTATGGCTACACCTTC
CASSLEPLTGIYGYTF
>TRBV5-1|TRBJ1-3|-|-
TGCGCCAGCAGCTTCGCCGACTCTGGAAACACCATATATTTT
CASSFADSGNTIYF
>TRBV12-5|TRBJ2-7|-|TRBD1
TGTGCTAGTGGTTCGAGGACAGGGGCCTACGAGCAGTACTTC
CASGSRTGAYEQYF
>TRBV9|TRBJ2-3|-|TRBD2
TGTGCCAGCAGTCTAGCGGGGAGCACAGATACGCAGTATTTT
CASSLAGSTDTQYF
>TRBV12-3/TRBV12-4|TRBJ2-2|-|-
TGTGCCAGCCGGCTCGAGAACACCGGGGAGCTGTTTTTT
CASRLENTGELFF
>TRBV4-3|TRBJ2-5|once|-
TGCGCCAGCAGCCAAGCCCTAAACAGCTACCAAGAGACCCAGTACTTC
CASSQALNSYQETQYF
>TRBV27|TRBJ1-2|-|-
TGTGCCAGCAGACCTACAGGGTCGGGCTATGGCTACACCTTC
CASRPTGSGYGYTF
>TRBV4-1|TRBJ2-7|-|-
TGCGCCAGCAGCCAGAGGCCGGGACGGATCACCTACGAGCAGTACTTC
CASSQRPGRITYEQYF
>TRBV29-1|TRBJ2-3|-|TRBD2
TGCAGCGTTGAAGAGCGGGGGGACCCAGATACGCAGTATTTT
CSVEERGDPDTQYF
>TRBV7-3|TRBJ2-1|large|-
TGTGCCAGCAGCTTATCAGTGAGCTCCTACAATGAGCAGTTCTTC
CASSLSVSSYNEQFF
>TRBV4-2|TRBJ2-5|-|TRBD2
TGTGCCAGCAGCCTCACAAGGGAGCGGGGGGGAGTAAACCAGTACTTC
CASSLTRERGGVNQYF
>TRBV7-9|TRBJ1-3|few|-
TGTGCCAGCAGCTCCGGGCGATCGGGAAACACCATATATTTT
CASSSGRSGNTIYF
>TRBV12-5|TRBJ2-7|-|TRBD1
TGTGCTAGTGGTTTGGTTCTGGGACAGTCCTACGAGCAGTACTTC
CASGLVLGQSYEQYF
>TRBV21-1|TRBJ1-2|-|-
TGTGCCAGCAGCAATACCGCCACTTGCGGAAACTATGGCTACACCTTC
CASSNTATCGNYGYTF
>TRBV18|TRBJ2-1|-|-
TGTGCCAGCTCACCACCGTGGGGGCCTGAGCAGTTCTTC
CASSPPWGPEQFF
>TRBV6-4|TRBJ1-2|-|TRBD1
TGTGCCAGCAGCTCAGGGGGCGCTGACTATGGCTACACCTTC
CASSSGGADYGYTF
>TRBV20-1|TRBJ1-3|-|-
TGCAGTGCTAGTTCAGGGATCTCTTCAGGAAACACCATATATTTT
CSASSGISSGNTIYF
>TRBV3-1/TRBV3-2|TRBJ2-7|-|-
TGTGCCAGCAGCCAAGTGGGGACGGCCCCAGGCCACGAGCAGTACTTC
CASSQVGTAPGHEQYF
>TRBV3-1/TRBV3-2|TRBJ1-1|-|-
TGTGCCAGCAGCCGCGGCAATTTTTTCGGGGGGACGGACACTGAAGCTTTCTTT
CASSRGNFFGGTDTEAFF
>TRBV3-1/TRBV3-2|TRBJ2-5|-|-
TGTGCCAGCAGCCAAGTCTCCCGGGAGACCCAGTACTTC
CASSQVSRETQYF
>TRBV6-1|TRBJ1-1|-|TRBD1
TGTGCCAGCAGTGAAACACAGGGGGTTGGTGCTTTCTTT
CASSETQGVGAFF